Below, 27 T cell receptor beta chains from the same sample are listed, as sequenced in a study of vaccination effects on CD4 cells after COVID-19. Generated by immunoSEQ multiplex PCR, the TCRdb table keeps only in-frame clones and is missing some. The sample holds more than 9,500 clones, about 72% seen once. The antigens these receptors bind are not known. Antigen-specific CD4+ T cell clonotypes were called by their expansion after viral peptide-pool culture in ViraFEST. Culturing for nine to ten days preceded CD4+ T cell isolation. Either the BNT162b2 or mRNA-1273 vaccine was given to participants in two doses. The starting material was CD4+ T cells from PBMCs cultured with SARS-CoV-2 spike peptides, obtained after COVID-19 vaccination. The receptors were gathered from a human donor who received a COVID-19 vaccine.

The rearrangement uses TRBV6-6 and TRBJ2-1, with D possibly being TRBD2 (6 bases). Germline assignment: CDR1 MNHNY and CDR2 SVGAGI (reference sequence). This CDR3 has 13 residues. V gave up 2 bases and J gave up 10 bases, with 12 bases separating them. In DNA form, the CDR3 reads TGTGCCAGCAGTTACGGGCCCGCGGGGGAGCAGTTCTTC. Its translation is CASSYGPAGEQFF.

This chain uses TRBV27 with TRBJ1-4, with D perhaps matching TRBD1 (6 bases). Germline-derived CDR1 and CDR2 are MNHEY and SMNVEV (reference sequence). The CDR3 runs to 15 residues. V dropped 0 bases and J dropped 10 bases, with 15 bases sitting between them. Here the CDR3 reads CASSLSPGVEGKLFF. CDR3 coding DNA: TGTGCCAGCAGTTTATCTCCAGGGGTGGAGGGAAAACTGTTTTTT.

The chain is built from TRBV5-1 and TRBJ2-3; no reliable D call. Germline CDR1 and CDR2: SGHRS and YFSETQ. V lost 0 bases and J 2 bases, leaving 7 bases between the germline ends. There are 14 residues in the CDR3. The CDR3 nucleotides read TGCGCCAGCAGCTTGGATCAGACCACAGATACGCAGTATTTT. Its protein is CASSLDQTTDTQYF.

Only a few counts were recorded for this clone. The V gene is TRBV9, the J gene TRBJ1-1, with D unclear. Germline lookup yields CDR1 SGDLS and CDR2 YYNGEE. V lost 0 bases to trimming and J lost 2 bases, with 11 bases between them. This CDR3 is built from 15 residues. The CDR3 reads CASSVDPGGNTEAFF. The CDR3 nucleotides read TGTGCCAGCAGCGTAGACCCGGGCGGAAACACTGAAGCTTTCTTT.

V and J are TRBV7-8 and TRBJ2-1, with TRBD2 identical over 8 bases. CDR1 is SGHVS, CDR2 FQNEAQ, per germline. There are 12 residues in the CDR3. V trimming: 0 bases; J trimming: 14 bases; junction bases outside the gene matches: 3. CDR3 sequence (DNA): TGTGCCAGCAGCTTAGCCGGGACTAGTAAGTTCTTC. It is translated as CASSLAGTSKFF.

This clone was counted a single time. This chain uses TRBV19 with TRBJ1-4; D is perhaps TRBD1 (6 bases). V shed 6 bases and J shed 8 bases, with 19 bases lying between them. The length of the CDR3 is 15 residues. Germline V gives CDR1 LNHDA, CDR2 SQIVND (reference sequence). The CDR3 DNA is TGTGCCAGTAGCCTGCGGGGGGCGACCGGCGAAAAACTGTTTTTT. Translated: CASSLRGATGEKLFF.

CDR3 amino acids: CASSQGQGEAFF. The CDR3 DNA is TGTGCCAGCAGCCAGGGACAGGGGGAAGCTTTCTTT. The gene calls are TRBV3-1 (or the pseudogene TRBV3-2) and TRBJ1-1; 10 bases are shared with TRBD1. The CDR3 length is 12 residues. Germline CDR1 and CDR2: LGHDT and YNNKEL (reference sequence). The V and J ends lost 3 bases and 8 bases, in that order; junction bases with no gene match: 0.

V usage is TRBV10-2 and J usage is TRBJ2-7; TRBD1 matches at 8 bases. From germline, CDR1 is WSHSY and CDR2 SAAADI. The CDR3 contains 15 residues. The V gene end was trimmed by 7 bases and the J gene end by 0 bases; junction bases not matched to a gene: 8. CDR3 bases: TGCGCCAGCACTGAATGGACAGGGAGCTCCTACGAGCAGTACTTC. Amino acids: CASTEWTGSSYEQYF.

This rearrangement joins TRBV5-1 to TRBJ1-2, with TRBD1 matching over 7 bases. Germline V gene sequence: CDR1 SGHRS, CDR2 YFSETQ. CDR3 length: 15 residues. Trimming removed 7 bases from V and 4 bases from J; junction bases left unmatched: 13. The CDR3 here is CASSVGTAKSYGYTF. CDR3 bases: TGCGCCAGCTCTGTAGGGACAGCGAAAAGCTATGGCTACACCTTC.

The V and J genes are TRBV4-1 and TRBJ2-5; D is unclear. V shed 0 bases and J shed 7 bases, with 9 bases lying between them. CDR1 is MGHRA, CDR2 YSYEKL, per germline. The CDR3 consists of 13 residues. The CDR3 DNA sequence: TGCGCCAGCAGCCAAGAGGAAAAGTGGACCCAGTACTTC. Protein: CASSQEEKWTQYF.

The rearrangement links TRBV9 to TRBJ2-2; 10 bases fit TRBD2. Germline V gene lookup returns CDR1 SGDLS and CDR2 YYNGEE. The length of the CDR3 is 16 residues. The ends lost 1 base at V and 6 bases at J; junction bases unmatched: 6. In DNA, the CDR3 is TGTGCCAGCAGCGTAATGTCTAGCGGGAGTGCCGGGGAGCTGTTTTTT. It yields the protein CASSVMSSGSAGELFF.

For the CDR3, the DNA is TGTGCCAGCAGCCTTACAGTACTTGAAAAACTGTTTTTT. Protein: CASSLTVLEKLFF. V and J are TRBV6-5 and TRBJ1-4, with D unresolved. CDR3 length: 13 amino acids. V lost 6 bases and J 7 bases, leaving 12 bases between the germline ends. Germline V lookup: CDR1 MNHEY, CDR2 SVGAGI.

The CDR3 here is CASSLPYWVSYNEQFF. The CDR3 DNA is TGTGCCAGCAGCCTCCCCTACTGGGTCTCCTACAATGAGCAGTTCTTC. This rearrangement joins TRBV7-8 to TRBJ2-1; D is ambiguous. CDR3 length: 16 amino acids. CDR1 and CDR2 (germline): SGHVS, FQNEAQ. V was pared by 5 bases and J by 0 bases, with 14 bases between.

This rearrangement joins TRBV7-9 to TRBJ1-3; D not certain. The germline V and J ends were trimmed by 5 bases and 0 bases, with 11 bases remaining between them. CDR3 length equals 15 residues. Germline CDR1 is SEHNR and CDR2 is FQNEAQ (reference sequence). In nucleotides, the CDR3 is TGTGCCAGCAGCGAGAGACCCAGCTCTGGAAACACCATATATTTT. It yields the protein CASSERPSSGNTIYF.

The V gene is TRBV7-3, the J gene TRBJ2-3; D uncertain. The length of the CDR3 is 13 residues. CDR1 is SGHTA, CDR2 FQGTGA, per germline. Trimming took off 0 bases at V and 4 bases at J, with 5 bases between the two ends. The CDR3 bases are TGTGCCAGCAGCTTAACGTTGCCAGATACGCAGTATTTT. This encodes CASSLTLPDTQYF.

This clone was counted a few times. The chain uses TRBV7-2 and TRBJ2-5; 9 bases map to TRBD2. Germline CDR1 and CDR2: SGHTA and FQGNSA. The ends lost 9 bases at V and 6 bases at J; junction bases unmatched: 11. This CDR3 has 14 amino acids. This CDR3 is CASSLAGRGKTQYF. CDR3 in DNA: TGTGCCAGTTCCCTAGCGGGGAGGGGGAAGACCCAGTACTTC. The full variable domain, with the rest looked up from reference TRBV7-2 and TRBJ2-5, is GAGVSQSPSNKVTEKGKDVELRCDPISGHTALYWYRQSLGQGLEFLIYFQGNSAPDKSGLPSDRFSAERTGGSVSTLTIQRTQQEDSAVYLCASSLAGRGKTQYFGPGTRLLVL.

The chain joins TRBV6-5 to TRBJ1-3; D is uncertain. Trimming shortened V by 0 bases and J by 0 bases, and 6 bases separated the two germline ends. This CDR3 has 15 amino acids. CDR1 is MNHEY and CDR2 is SVGAGI in the germline V gene. In DNA form, the CDR3 reads TGTGCCAGCAGTTACTCACTTAACTCTGGAAACACCATATATTTT. Protein: CASSYSLNSGNTIYF.

The V and J genes are TRBV11-3 and TRBJ2-3; 7 bases agree with TRBD1. The germline CDR1 and CDR2 sequences are SGHNT and YENEEA. The V gene end was trimmed by 3 bases and the J gene end by 4 bases; junction bases not matched to a gene: 1. CDR3 length: 13 amino acids. Written as DNA, the CDR3 is TGTGCCAGCAGCTTTCAGGGGGCAGATACGCAGTATTTT. It encodes CASSFQGADTQYF.

This chain connects TRBV5-4 to TRBJ2-7, with 7 nucleotides matching TRBD1. Germline values: CDR1 SGHNT, CDR2 YYREEE (reference sequence). J gave up 11 bases and V 4 bases, and 9 bases lay outside the gene matches. This CDR3 has 12 residues. CDR3 protein: CASSIRTGYKYF. CDR3 bases: TGTGCCAGCAGCATCCGGACAGGCTACAAGTACTTC.

This chain connects TRBV4-2 to TRBJ2-5, with D unclear. V lost 4 bases to trimming and J lost 1 base, with 7 bases between them. In germline, CDR1 is LGHNA, CDR2 YNFKEQ. This CDR3 comprises 13 residues. DNA of the CDR3: TGTGCCAGCAGCCGCCAGCTCCAAGAGACCCAGTACTTC. Amino acids: CASSRQLQETQYF.

This clone qualifies as medium-sized. The gene calls are TRBV30 and TRBJ2-2; TRBD2 aligns across 14 bases. The germline V gene has CDR1 GTSNPN and CDR2 SVGIG (reference sequence). The V segment lost 4 bases and the J segment 1 base; nucleotides outside the gene matches: 2. The CDR3 covers 16 residues. CDR3 residues: CAWNGLAGGNTGELFF. The CDR3 coding sequence is TGTGCCTGGAACGGACTAGCGGGAGGGAACACCGGGGAGCTGTTTTTT.

The chain carries TRBV25-1 and TRBJ2-5; no clear D gene. This CDR3 spans 12 amino acids. Germline CDR1 is MGHDK and CDR2 is SYGVNS. The V gene lost 5 bases and the J gene lost 6 bases, with 10 bases spanning the gap. The CDR3 DNA follows: TGTGCCAGCAGTAGCCGAAGCAAGACCCAGTACTTC. It yields the protein CASSSRSKTQYF. Using reference TRBV25-1 and TRBJ2-5 for the parts outside the CDR3, the full variable domain is EADIYQTPRYLVIGTGKKITLECSQTMGHDKMYWYQQDPGMELHLIHYSYGVNSTEKGDLSSESTVSRIRTEHFPLTLESARPSHTSQYLCASSSRSKTQYFGPGTRLLVL.

V and J are TRBV5-1 and TRBJ1-2, with TRBD1 identical over 9 bases. Trimming at V came to 4 bases and at J to 6 bases, leaving 4 bases not matched to a gene. This CDR3 spans 13 amino acids. CDR1 and CDR2 from the germline V gene are SGHRS and YFSETQ. This CDR3 reads CASSKDRGDGYTF. DNA of the CDR3: TGCGCCAGCAGCAAGGACAGGGGCGATGGCTACACCTTC.

This clone was picked up a small number of times. J is TRBJ1-2 and V is TRBV19, with 7 bases fitting TRBD1. CDR3 length equals 14 residues. With V trimmed by 3 bases and J by 3 bases, 4 bases remained unmatched. CDR1 is LNHDA and CDR2 is SQIVND in the germline V gene (reference sequence). CDR3 protein: CASSIPTGYYGYTF. The CDR3 nucleotides read TGTGCCAGTAGTATCCCGACAGGGTACTATGGCTACACCTTC. Based on the CDR3 plus reference TRBV19 and TRBJ1-2, the full variable domain is DGGITQSPKYLFRKEGQNVTLSCEQNLNHDAMYWYRQDPGQGLRLIYYSQIVNDFQKGDIAEGYSVSREKKESFPLTVTSAQKNPTAFYLCASSIPTGYYGYTFGSGTRLTVV.

The chain combines TRBV10-2 with TRBJ1-2, with D perhaps matching TRBD1 (5 bases). Germline V lookup: CDR1 WSHSY, CDR2 SAAADI. This CDR3 spans 14 amino acids. Trimming removed 8 bases at V and 4 bases at J, with 17 bases between. This CDR3 reads CASAGRGRGYGYTF. The CDR3 nucleotides are TGCGCCAGCGCCGGGCGGGGACGGGGCTATGGCTACACCTTC.

The V gene is TRBV28, the J gene TRBJ1-2; D is unresolved. The CDR3 consists of 11 residues. Germline-derived CDR1 and CDR2 are MDHEN and SYDVKM. Trimming left V 7 bases short and J 6 bases short, with 9 bases between. The CDR3 loop is CASMVLDGYTF. For the CDR3, the DNA is TGTGCCAGCATGGTTCTTGATGGCTACACCTTC.

V gene TRBV9 combines with J gene TRBJ2-7; 8 bases line up with TRBD1. The germline gives CDR1 SGDLS, CDR2 YYNGEE. CDR3 length equals 15 residues. Losses at the gene ends were 4 bases for V and 2 bases for J; bases not matched to a gene: 8. CDR3: CASSIGTGGTYEQYF. The CDR3 nucleotides are TGTGCCAGCAGCATAGGGACAGGTGGAACCTACGAGCAGTACTTC.